A single T cell receptor beta chain is shown here with its context. V was clipped by 4 bases and J by 3 bases; unmatched bases: 3. The CDR3 runs to 15 residues. Germline V gene data show CDR1 as SNHLY and CDR2 as FYNNEI. These data are taken from a study of shared T cell receptors in the human thymus. Profiling relied on immunoSEQ multiplex PCR, and the TCRdb table lists in-frame clones only, not all of them. The sample contains some 700,000 clones, 70% to 90% of which appear only once. The sample was also reused in another study, on human thymus T cells. Per that study: In thymic and blood repertoires alike, V and J usage looked biased.

V gene TRBV2 combines with J gene TRBJ2-2; 9 bases are shared with TRBD2. Material for sequencing was thymocytes. This clonotype was obtained from a boy younger than two with a congenital heart defect. CDR3 sequence reads: CASSARGRDTGELFF. CDR3 DNA sequence: TGTGCCAGCAGTGCTCGCGGGAGGGACACCGGGGAGCTGTTTTTT.